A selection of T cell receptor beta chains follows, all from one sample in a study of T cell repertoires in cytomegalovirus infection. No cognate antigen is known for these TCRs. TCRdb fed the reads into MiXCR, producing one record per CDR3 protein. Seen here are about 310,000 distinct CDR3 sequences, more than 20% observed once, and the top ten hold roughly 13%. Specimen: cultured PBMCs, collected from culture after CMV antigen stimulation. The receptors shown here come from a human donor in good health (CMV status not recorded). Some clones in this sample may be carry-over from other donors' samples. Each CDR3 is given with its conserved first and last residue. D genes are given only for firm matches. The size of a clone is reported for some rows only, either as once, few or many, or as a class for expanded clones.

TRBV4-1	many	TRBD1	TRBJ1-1	CASSLGTGAGAFF	TGCGCCAGCAGCCTGGGGACAGGGGCAGGAGCTTTCTTT
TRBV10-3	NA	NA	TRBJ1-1	CAISKQGGNTEAFF	TGTGCCATCAGCAAACAGGGAGGGAACACTGAAGCTTTCTTT
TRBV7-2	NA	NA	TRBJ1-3	CASSLVPSTIYF	TGTGCCAGCAGCTTAGTTCCCAGCACCATATATTTT
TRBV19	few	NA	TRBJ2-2	CASSIGRTGELFF	TGTGCCAGTAGTATAGGACGGACCGGGGAGCTGTTTTTT
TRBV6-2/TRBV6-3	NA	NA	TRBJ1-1	CASSYELRIQNTEAFF	TGTGCCAGCAGTTACGAATTGAGGATTCAGAACACTGAAGCTTTCTTT
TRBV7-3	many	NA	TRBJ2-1	CASSLNMVAGAKGEQFF	TGTGCCAGCAGCTTAAATATGGTCGCAGGCGCCAAGGGTGAGCAGTTCTTC
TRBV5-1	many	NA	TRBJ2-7	CASSSRTGSSEQYF	TGCGCCAGCAGCAGCCGAACAGGGAGTAGCGAGCAGTACTTC
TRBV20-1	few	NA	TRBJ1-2	CSARVGNANYGYTF	TGCAGTGCTAGAGTTGGTAACGCTAACTATGGCTACACCTTC
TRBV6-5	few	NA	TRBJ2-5	CASSTRVAAWETQYF	TGTGCCAGCTCGACCCGCGTGGCGGCCTGGGAGACCCAGTACTTC
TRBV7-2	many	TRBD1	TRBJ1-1	CASSLLGRGHGEAFF	TGTGCCAGCAGCTTATTGGGCAGGGGGCATGGTGAAGCTTTCTTT